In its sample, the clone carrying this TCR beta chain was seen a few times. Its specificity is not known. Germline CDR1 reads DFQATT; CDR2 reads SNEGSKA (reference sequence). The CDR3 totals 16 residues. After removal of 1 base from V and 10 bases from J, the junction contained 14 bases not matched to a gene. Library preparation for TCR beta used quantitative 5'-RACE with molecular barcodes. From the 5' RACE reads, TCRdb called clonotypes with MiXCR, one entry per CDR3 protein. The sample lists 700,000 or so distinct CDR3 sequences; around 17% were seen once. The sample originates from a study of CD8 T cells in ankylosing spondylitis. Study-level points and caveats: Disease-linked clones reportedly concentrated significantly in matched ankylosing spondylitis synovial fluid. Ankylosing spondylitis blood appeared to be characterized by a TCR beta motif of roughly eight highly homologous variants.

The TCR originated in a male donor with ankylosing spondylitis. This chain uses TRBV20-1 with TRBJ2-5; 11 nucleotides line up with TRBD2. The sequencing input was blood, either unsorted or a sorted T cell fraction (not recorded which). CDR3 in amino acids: CSARAPTGTSGVGQYF. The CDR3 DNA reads TGCAGTGCTAGAGCCCCAACCGGGACTAGCGGAGTCGGCCAGTACTTC.